The 9 T cell receptor beta chains in this list originate from one sample, sequenced in a study of blood T cell repertoires in COVID-19. The repertoire was sequenced with immunoSEQ multiplex PCR; TCRdb's copy has only in-frame clones and lacks some. The sample lists 44,000 or so clones, approximately 70% occurring once. The sequenced sample was peripheral blood. Receptor source: a man at least 80 years old with acute or convalescent COVID-19.

The chain joins TRBV11-3 to TRBJ1-1; TRBD1 aligns across 7 bases. Germline-derived CDR1 and CDR2 are SGHNT and YENEEA. CDR3 length: 16 residues. Trimming cost V 5 bases and J 0 bases; bases outside gene matches: 9. CDR3 residues: CASSRGRQGMNTEAFF. Here the CDR3 DNA reads TGTGCCAGCAGCCGGGGCCGACAGGGTATGAACACTGAAGCTTTCTTT.

The chain carries TRBV19 and TRBJ1-2; possibly TRBD1 for D (6 bases). CDR3 length: 14 residues. Germline-derived CDR1 and CDR2 are LNHDA and SQIVND (reference sequence). The germline V and J ends were trimmed by 7 bases and 0 bases, with 12 bases remaining between them. For the CDR3, the DNA is TGTGCCAGTACCCTGACAGGTTCTAACTATGGCTACACCTTC. Translation: CASTLTGSNYGYTF.

This chain connects TRBV6-5 to TRBJ2-3, with D perhaps TRBD1 (6 bases). Deletions cut 7 bases from V and 4 bases from J, with 12 bases between. From germline, CDR1 is MNHEY and CDR2 SVGAGI. The CDR3 is made up of 13 amino acids. This chain's CDR3 is CASTQGLADTQYF. CDR3 coding DNA: TGTGCCAGCACCCAGGGGTTGGCAGATACGCAGTATTTT.

The table lists this clone with a count of one. This sequence joins TRBV6-6 and TRBJ1-1; maybe TRBD1 (6 bases). The V gene lost 4 bases and the J gene lost 1 base, with 13 bases spanning the gap. From germline, CDR1 is MNHNY and CDR2 SVGAGI (reference sequence). The CDR3 consists of 15 residues. The CDR3 here is CASSSGVVWNTEAFF. The CDR3 DNA reads as TGTGCCAGCAGTTCAGGGGTGGTTTGGAACACTGAAGCTTTCTTT.

CDR3 loop: CASSTGAGSYEQYF. The CDR3 coding sequence is TGTGCCAGCAGCACAGGGGCCGGCTCCTACGAGCAGTACTTC. V and J are TRBV7-3 and TRBJ2-7; 7 bases line up with TRBD1. J gave up 0 bases and V 5 bases, and 4 bases lay outside the gene matches. Germline V gene sequence: CDR1 SGHTA, CDR2 FQGTGA. The CDR3 covers 14 residues.

This chain uses TRBV7-6 with TRBJ2-7; 7 bases agree with TRBD2. Germline-derived CDR1 and CDR2 are SGHVS and FNYEAQ. The CDR3 is 18 amino acids. V shed 4 bases, J shed 2 bases, and the junction held 17 bases outside the gene matches. The CDR3 nucleotides are TGTGCCAGCAGCTCCTCCCCTATTGGGGACTACTCCCCCTACGAGCAGTACTTC. The encoded protein is CASSSSPIGDYSPYEQYF. Complete variable domain (other parts from reference TRBV7-6 and TRBJ2-7): GAGVSQSPRYKVTKRGQDVALRCDPISGHVSLYWYRQALGQGPEFLTYFNYEAQQDKSGLPNDRFSAERPEGSISTLTIQRTEQRDSAMYRCASSSSPIGDYSPYEQYFGPGTRLTVT.

J is TRBJ2-7 and V is TRBV6-5, with a weak D call TRBD2 (6 bases). Between the trimmed V and J ends, which lost 6 bases and 3 bases, there was a span of 15 bases. The CDR3 covers 14 residues. From germline, CDR1 is MNHEY and CDR2 SVGAGI. CDR3 in DNA: TGTGCCAGCAGCCGGGACTCTAAACACTACGAGCAGTACTTC. Its protein product is CASSRDSKHYEQYF.

This rearrangement joins TRBV9 to TRBJ2-1; D possibly corresponds to TRBD2 (6 bases). The CDR3 totals 15 residues. Germline V gene sequence: CDR1 SGDLS, CDR2 YYNGEE. V gave up 0 bases and J gave up 7 bases, with 14 bases separating them. Here the CDR3 reads CASSVAGEDWNEQFF. CDR3 sequence (DNA): TGTGCCAGCAGCGTAGCGGGGGAGGATTGGAATGAGCAGTTCTTC.

This clone was counted a few times. The chain uses TRBV11-3 and TRBJ2-7, with TRBD2 identical over 7 bases. CDR1 and CDR2 from the germline V gene are SGHNT and YENEEA. CDR3 length: 16 residues. V shed 3 bases and J 0 bases; nucleotides not matched to a gene: 8. CDR3 sequence (DNA): TGTGCCAGCAGCTTCTTCAGCGGGGTTAACTCCTACGAGCAGTACTTC. Amino acids: CASSFFSGVNSYEQYF.